What follows are 13 T cell receptor beta chains derived from one specimen sequenced in a study of PD-1 blockade in classical Hodgkin lymphoma. Measured with immunoSEQ multiplex PCR; TCRdb has only the in-frame clones, and not every one. Among fewer than 95,000 clones listed, more than 80% were seen once. Time point: cycle 4 day 1 (C4D1), after about 6 weeks of nivolumab. Every single patient, without exception, relapsed after autologous stem cell transplantation, and brentuximab vedotin exposure varied. Sample: peripheral blood mononuclear cells (PBMCs), taken before the fourth cycle of nivolumab. Every receptor here comes from a human donor with classical Hodgkin lymphoma.

This clone has only a few counts. The CDR3 here is CASSGLASGEQYF. CDR3 sequence (DNA): TGTGCCAGCAGTGGACTAGCATCGGGCGAGCAGTACTTC. V usage is TRBV2 and J usage is TRBJ2-7; 7 nucleotides align to TRBD2. The CDR3 has 13 amino acids. After removal of 4 bases from V and 6 bases from J, the junction contained 6 bases not matched to a gene. Germline loops: CDR1 SNHLY, CDR2 FYNNEI. The full variable domain, its missing parts supplied by reference TRBV2 and TRBJ2-7, is EPEVTQTPSHQVTQMGQEVILRCVPISNHLYFYWYRQILGQKVEFLVSFYNNEISEKSEIFDDQFSVERPDGSNFTLKIRSTKLEDSAMYFCASSGLASGEQYFGPGTRLTVT.

The chain carries TRBV10-1 and TRBJ2-3; 8 nucleotides line up with TRBD2. This CDR3 has 15 amino acids. Germline CDR1 is WNHNN and CDR2 is SYGVQD (reference sequence). V trimming: 6 bases; J trimming: 2 bases; junction bases outside the gene matches: 7. The DNA for the CDR3 is TGCGCCAGCAGCCATAGCGGGACCACCACAGATACGCAGTATTTT. Amino acids: CASSHSGTTTDTQYF.

V gene TRBV11-1 combines with J gene TRBJ2-5; 9 nucleotides line up with TRBD2. V lost 6 bases to trimming and J lost 4 bases; unmatched junction nucleotides: 12. Germline values: CDR1 SGHAT, CDR2 FQDESV (reference sequence). The CDR3 totals 16 residues. The CDR3 DNA is TGTGCCAGCAGGGATCCGGTAGCGGGAGATCCAGAGACCCAGTACTTC. It encodes CASRDPVAGDPETQYF.

V usage is TRBV18 and J usage is TRBJ2-1; 10 bases align to TRBD2. Looked up from germline, CDR1 is KGHSH and CDR2 is LQKENI. Germline trimming cut 6 bases from V and 15 bases from J; bases unmatched to any gene: 17. CDR3 length: 15 amino acids. CDR3: CASSPRRDTSGKVFF. DNA of the CDR3: TGTGCCAGCTCCCCCCGTCGGGATACTAGCGGGAAGGTGTTCTTC.

V and J are TRBV30 and TRBJ1-1; tentative D call: TRBD1 (6 bases). Germline-derived CDR1 and CDR2 are GTSNPN and SVGIG (reference sequence). CDR3 length: 15 amino acids. The germline V and J ends were trimmed by 3 bases and 1 base, with 15 bases remaining between them. This CDR3 is CAWSHYRVTNTEAFF. The CDR3 nucleotides read TGTGCCTGGAGCCACTACAGGGTGACGAACACTGAAGCTTTCTTT. Using reference TRBV30 and TRBJ1-1 for the parts outside the CDR3, the full variable domain is SQTIHQWPATLVQPVGSPLSLECTVEGTSNPNLYWYRQAAGRGLQLLFYSVGIGQISSEVPQNLSASRPQDRQFILSSKKLLLSDSGFYLCAWSHYRVTNTEAFFGQGTRLTVV.

The chain joins TRBV10-3 to TRBJ2-2; D ambiguous. There are 11 residues in the CDR3. Looked up from germline, CDR1 is ENHRY and CDR2 is SYGVKD. V lost 6 bases and J 4 bases, leaving 3 bases between the germline ends. This chain's CDR3 is CAIRATGELFF. DNA for the CDR3: TGTGCCATCAGGGCCACCGGGGAGCTGTTTTTT.

The rearrangement links TRBV6-1 to TRBJ2-5; 7 bases are a match to TRBD2. Germline values: CDR1 MNHNS, CDR2 SASEGT. The CDR3 runs 15 residues. V lost 3 bases, J lost 4 bases, and 8 bases stayed unmatched. In DNA form, the CDR3 reads TGTGCCAGCAGTGAGGGCTCAGCGGGGTTAGAGACCCAGTACTTC. Translating it yields CASSEGSAGLETQYF.

The chain has TRBV14 and TRBJ2-7, with D tentatively TRBD1 or TRBD2 (5 bases each). Trimming cost V 1 base and J 6 bases, with 10 bases left between them. The germline V gene has CDR1 SGHDN and CDR2 FVKESK. The CDR3 totals 13 residues. The CDR3 bases are TGTGCCAGCAGCCAAGTTTTTGGGGGCGAGCAGTACTTC. Translation: CASSQVFGGEQYF.

Notes on this clone: At one end the junction does not follow the germline gene, possibly because of a read error. The chain couples TRBV5-4 to TRBJ1-2, with a weak D call TRBD1 (5 bases). Germline-derived CDR1 and CDR2 are SGHNT and YYREEE (reference sequence). The CDR3 totals 12 residues. The CDR3 DNA reads TGTGCCAGCAGCTTGAATCGGGGGGTATCCTCCTTC. This sequence encodes CASSLNRGVSSF.

The chain joins TRBV18 to TRBJ1-1; the match to TRBD1 covers 8 bases. Trimming removed 3 bases from V and 8 bases from J; junction bases left unmatched: 14. This CDR3 has 16 residues. The germline V gene encodes CDR1 KGHSH and CDR2 LQKENI. DNA for the CDR3: TGTGCCAGCTCACCGACACTAAAAAGGACAGGGAACGAAGCTTTCTTT. Translating it yields CASSPTLKRTGNEAFF.

J is TRBJ2-7 and V is TRBV5-6; D is perhaps TRBD1 (6 bases). The CDR3 loop spans 14 amino acids. V shed 4 bases and J shed 3 bases, with 14 bases lying between them. Per the germline V gene, CDR1 is SGHDT and CDR2 is YYEEEE. The CDR3 is CASSPVQGYYEQYF. The CDR3 DNA follows: TGTGCCAGCAGCCCGGTTCAGGGGTACTACGAGCAGTACTTC.

The chain recombines TRBV7-9 with TRBJ1-4, with D possibly TRBD1 on 5 matching bases. This CDR3 comprises 14 residues. CDR1 is SEHNR and CDR2 is FQNEAQ in the germline V gene (reference sequence). Between the trimmed V and J ends, which lost 4 bases and 8 bases, there was a span of 14 bases. CDR3 nucleotide sequence: TGTGCCAGCAGCTCGGGGCCCCTTGGGGAAAAACTGTTTTTT. Amino acids: CASSSGPLGEKLFF.

DNA for the CDR3: TGTGCCATCAGTGATACCGGGGCCTCGGGGACTGAAGCTTTCTTT. Its translation is CAISDTGASGTEAFF. The chain employs TRBV10-3 and TRBJ1-1; weak D call: TRBD1 (5 bases). Germline V lookup: CDR1 ENHRY, CDR2 SYGVKD. V lost 3 bases and J lost 5, with 16 bases in between. The CDR3 totals 15 residues.